These T cell receptor beta chains were read from a single sample in a study of cytomegalovirus exposure and HLA in healthy donors. TCRdb's table, derived via immunoSEQ multiplex PCR, lists solely in-frame clones and lacks some. Of about 110,000 clones listed, roughly 82% are singletons. What was sequenced was PBMCs. Receptor source: a man aged 50 or older in good health and CMV-seronegative. The CDR3 runs from the conserved cysteine through the conserved F or W. Each record gives: clone size, V gene, J gene, D gene, CDR3 protein, CDR3 DNA. A D gene is named only where the DNA matches it firmly. Rows give clone size only sometimes, using once, few, many, or a class for an expanded clone.

-,TRBV6-5,TRBJ2-5,-,CASTSSRPFQETQYF,TGTGCCAGCACCTCGTCGAGGCCTTTTCAAGAGACCCAGTACTTC
once,TRBV15,TRBJ2-7,-,CATSRDLSRGEQYF,TGTGCCACCAGCAGGGATTTGAGTAGGGGCGAGCAGTACTTC
-,TRBV5-5,TRBJ1-4,TRBD1,CASSLDGQGDEKLFF,TGTGCCAGCAGCTTGGACGGACAGGGCGATGAAAAACTGTTTTTT
-,TRBV11-1,TRBJ1-5,-,CASSKDRENQPQHF,TGTGCCAGCAGCAAAGACAGAGAAAATCAGCCCCAGCATTTT
few,TRBV6-1,TRBJ1-4,-,CASSLRVSTNEKLFF,TGTGCCAGCAGTCTCCGGGTCTCAACTAATGAAAAACTGTTTTTT
-,TRBV5-1,TRBJ1-2,TRBD1,CASSSAQGAPYGYTF,TGCGCCAGCAGCTCAGCACAGGGGGCCCCGTATGGCTACACCTTC
-,TRBV9,TRBJ2-2,-,CASSELLTGELFF,TGTGCCAGCAGCGAACTTCTCACCGGGGAGCTGTTTTTT
-,TRBV5-1,TRBJ1-1,-,CASSLGRGNTEAFF,TGCGCCAGCAGCTTAGGCAGGGGGAACACTGAAGCTTTCTTT
-,TRBV5-1,TRBJ1-2,-,CASSLVVRTDINYGYTF,TGCGCCAGCAGCTTGGTTGTGAGGACAGATATTAACTATGGCTACACCTTC
few,TRBV7-2,TRBJ2-1,TRBD1,CASGGQGFGEQFF,TGTGCCAGTGGAGGACAGGGGTTCGGTGAGCAGTTCTTC
-,TRBV7-6,TRBJ2-1,TRBD1,CASSLGGTANNEQFF,TGTGCCAGCAGCTTAGGTGGGACAGCCAACAATGAGCAGTTCTTC
-,TRBV7-8,TRBJ1-6,TRBD1,CASSLRQGTGIWGSPLHF,TGTGCCAGCAGCTTAAGACAGGGGACCGGGATTTGGGGTTCACCCCTCCACTTT
once,TRBV10-3,TRBJ2-3,TRBD2,CAISEGLGTDTQYF,TGTGCCATCAGTGAAGGACTAGGGACAGATACGCAGTATTTT
few,TRBV7-2,TRBJ2-1,TRBD1,CASRELSYGTGGRNEQFF,TGTGCCAGCAGGGAATTGTCGTATGGGACAGGGGGTAGGAATGAGCAGTTCTTC
once,TRBV15,TRBJ1-2,-,CATSRDPGYGYTF,TGTGCCACCAGCAGAGATCCAGGCTATGGCTACACCTTC
-,TRBV16,TRBJ1-2,-,CASSQGRNGYTF,TGTGCCAGCAGTCAGGGGCGGAATGGCTACACCTTC
few,TRBV5-1,TRBJ2-1,TRBD2,CASTFSGGGEQFF,TGCGCCAGCACCTTTAGCGGGGGGGGAGAGCAGTTCTTC
-,TRBV13,TRBJ2-3,-,CASSLVRTSRTDAQYF,TGTGCCAGCAGCTTAGTGCGAACCTCGCGGACAGATGCGCAGTATTTT
once,TRBV5-4,TRBJ1-3,-,CASSSGGGGSGNTIYF,TGTGCCAGCAGCTCCGGGGGTGGGGGCTCTGGAAACACCATATATTTT
-,TRBV25-1,TRBJ2-1,-,CASSGGYRHNEQFF,TGTGCCAGCAGTGGTGGGTACAGGCACAATGAGCAGTTCTTC
-,TRBV29-1,TRBJ1-1,TRBD1,CSVFPDRVSTEAFF,TGCAGCGTTTTCCCGGACAGGGTTAGCACTGAAGCTTTCTTT
-,TRBV13,TRBJ2-3,-,CASSRLGADTQYF,TGTGCCAGCAGCCGTCTAGGGGCAGATACGCAGTATTTT
-,TRBV2,TRBJ1-3,TRBD1,CASSTGGFDSGNTIYF,TGTGCCAGCTCGACAGGGGGTTTTGACTCTGGAAACACCATATATTTT
few,TRBV18,TRBJ1-3,TRBD1,CASSRTGTASSGNTIYF,TGTGCCAGCTCACGGACCGGGACAGCCAGCTCTGGAAACACCATATATTTT
-,TRBV9,TRBJ2-3,-,CASSEGRGAGMDTQYF,TGTGCCAGCAGTGAGGGTCGGGGGGCGGGTATGGATACGCAGTATTTT
few,TRBV19,TRBJ1-1,-,CASSSSRGTEAFF,TGTGCCAGTAGTTCCTCCCGGGGGACTGAAGCTTTCTTT
-,TRBV19,TRBJ1-4,-,CASNDRGNEKLFF,TGTGCCAGTAATGACAGAGGTAATGAAAAACTGTTTTTT
once,TRBV10-3,TRBJ1-5,-,CAIWGGRNQPQHF,TGTGCCATCTGGGGAGGCCGCAATCAGCCCCAGCATTTT
-,TRBV11-3,TRBJ2-3,-,CASSLDGRGTDTQYF,TGTGCCAGCAGCTTAGATGGACGCGGGACAGATACGCAGTATTTT
-,TRBV5-6,TRBJ1-6,-,CASSPGQRNSPLHF,TGTGCCAGCAGCCCAGGACAGCGAAATTCACCCCTCCACTTT
-,TRBV15,TRBJ1-5,TRBD1,CATRQGPGRNQPQHF,TGTGCCACCCGACAGGGTCCGGGCCGGAATCAGCCCCAGCATTTT
-,TRBV5-5,TRBJ2-3,-,CASSLLVRSTDTQYF,TGTGCCAGCAGCTTGTTGGTCAGAAGCACAGATACGCAGTATTTT
-,TRBV19,TRBJ2-7,-,CASSGLAEQYF,TGTGCCAGTAGCGGACTTGCCGAGCAGTACTTC
-,TRBV29-1,TRBJ1-1,-,CSVMRGLDAFF,TGCAGCGTTATGAGGGGGTTGGATGCTTTCTTT
-,TRBV11-2,TRBJ1-2,TRBD1,CASSLGGDSYWNGYTF,TGTGCCAGCAGCTTAGGCGGGGACAGTTATTGGAATGGCTACACCTTC
few,TRBV11-1,TRBJ2-2,-,CASSGTLNTGELFF,TGTGCCAGCTCCGGGACATTGAACACCGGGGAGCTGTTTTTT
-,TRBV6-6,TRBJ1-1,-,CASSYPGIEAFF,TGTGCCAGCAGTTACCCAGGGATTGAAGCTTTCTTT
-,TRBV28,TRBJ1-4,-,CASSPLSEKLFF,TGTGCCAGCAGCCCCTTAAGTGAGAAACTGTTTTTT
-,TRBV11-2,TRBJ2-7,TRBD1,CASSLGQGSGPYEQYF,TGTGCCAGCAGCCTAGGACAGGGGTCAGGTCCCTACGAGCAGTACTTC